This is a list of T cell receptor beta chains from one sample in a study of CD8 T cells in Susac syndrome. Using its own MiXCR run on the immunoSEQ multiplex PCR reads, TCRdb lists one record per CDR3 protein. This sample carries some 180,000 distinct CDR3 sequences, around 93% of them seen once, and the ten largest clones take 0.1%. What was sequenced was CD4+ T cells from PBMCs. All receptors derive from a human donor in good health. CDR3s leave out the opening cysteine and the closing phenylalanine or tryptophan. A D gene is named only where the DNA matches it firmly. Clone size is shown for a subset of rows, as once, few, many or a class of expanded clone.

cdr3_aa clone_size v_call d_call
ASTTGGQGSNYGKRNQPQH . TRBV12-3/TRBV12-4 TRBD1
ASSLWAGRESPLH . TRBV12-3/TRBV12-4 .
ASSLASSYNEQF . TRBV11-3 .
ASSLPFGGPLGAPQH . TRBV28 .
ASEEWGGADTQY . TRBV5-8 TRBD2
ASSTEKETQY . TRBV7-9 .
ASSSLAGPTDTQY . TRBV27 TRBD2
ASSPRDSNYGYT . TRBV5-1 TRBD1
ASSKSGTQY . TRBV5-6 .
ATSDPRDSQETQY . TRBV24-1 TRBD1
ASSQVYTGELF once TRBV7-2 .
ASSPGMGETQY . TRBV5-1 .
ASSLGTSGIYTDTQY . TRBV7-2 TRBD2
ASSPSSGLAGGVYEQY . TRBV9 TRBD2
ASSRDRAENTGELF . TRBV5-6 TRBD1
ASSSAGLSGYT . TRBV18 .
ASSPSDRVTEAF . TRBV12-3/TRBV12-4 TRBD1
ASSVGPGLAGVDEQY . TRBV9 TRBD2
ASSPGDRGDEKLF . TRBV7-2 TRBD1
ASSLDRREKY once TRBV6-5 .
ASSDGDGLNTEAF . TRBV6-6 .
ASSPPRRHSPYGYT . TRBV3-1 .
SVLPTVTVNTGELF . TRBV29-1 .
ASSLVVGGDYNEQF . TRBV7-9 TRBD2
ASSLAVRLNTEAF . TRBV11-1 .
ASSLAGESGYT . TRBV12-3/TRBV12-4 .
ASGKGVGGNQPQH . TRBV7-9 .
ASSPATVYGYT . TRBV28 .
SARTGTNEKLF . TRBV20-1 .
SASLADRNQPQH . TRBV20-1 .
ASSQGSGTSYEQY . TRBV3-1 TRBD2
SGWGQQEEAF . TRBV20-1 TRBD1
ASSSGGNLDTQY . TRBV2 TRBD2
ASSFDQGVNSPLH . TRBV12-3/TRBV12-4 TRBD1
ASSQGLGRVEAF . TRBV4-3 .
ASSPGPNYGYT few TRBV28 .
ASSTGGTSGFNEQF . TRBV5-1 TRBD2
ASRMQGVGNQPQH . TRBV2 TRBD1
ASSIRDGYEQF . TRBV19 .
ASSFSGTALEQY . TRBV11-2 .
ASNIAGGQYNEQF . TRBV6-5 TRBD2
SAQDGTYEQY . TRBV29-1 .
ASSRASGPGQPQH . TRBV3-1 .